This record looks at one T cell receptor (beta chain) sequence and its context. Its antigen is undetermined. The method was immunoSEQ multiplex PCR; TCRdb's version includes in-frame clones alone and lacks a portion of them. The table records tens of thousands of clones, about nine tenths of them present only once. The sample originates from a study of lymphopenia after photon versus proton radiotherapy. Study conclusions and caveats: Post-nadir diversity loss with photons came from oligoclonal expansion, particularly CD8+ Temra cells. Photon-treated patients lost naive T cells and TCR diversity; proton-treated stayed stable. Authors raise, but do not show, better survival with proton therapy. A bigger post-nadir fall in TCR diversity correlated inversely with survival time in deceased patients.

CDR1 is MNHEY, CDR2 SMNVEV, per germline (reference sequence). CDR3 size: 15 residues. Trimming left V 8 bases short and J 4 bases short, with 20 bases between. The specimen was peripheral blood, collected from a patient treated with photon-based radiotherapy. The chain joins TRBV27 to TRBJ1-1; no definite D call. The clonotype was recovered from a woman aged 45-65 years with cholangiocarcinoma. CDR3 amino acids: CASGRVKSLSTEAFF. As DNA, the CDR3 is TGTGCCAGCGGAAGGGTGAAATCGCTGAGCACTGAAGCTTTCTTT.